This T cell receptor beta chain was captured in a study of blood T cell repertoires in COVID-19. Study in general: From the United States, Italy and Spain came samples of acute and convalescent COVID-19. The analysed material was cDNA or gDNA that came from T cells, B-cell-depleted T cells, or PBMCs.

As handled by the study authors: Reference gene primer amplification gave nucleated cell count estimates. Sequencing used immunoSEQ multiplex PCR; TCRdb keeps in-frame clones, though not all of them. V and J calls and clone size are given by that table; D and trimming were obtained from the DNA. The sample records around 250,000 clones, 65% to 85% being singletons. Sequencing input: peripheral blood. The sequence came from a man older than 75 with acute or convalescent COVID-19.

The CDR3 reads CASSEALRGDLPLHF. CDR3 in DNA: TGTGCCAGCAGTGAAGCGCTTCGGGGGGATTTACCCCTCCACTTT. The chain recombines TRBV6-1 with TRBJ1-6; tentatively, D is TRBD1 (5 bases). The length of the CDR3 is 15 residues. V dropped 0 bases and J dropped 12 bases, with 15 bases sitting between them. The V gene's germline CDR1 is MNHNS and CDR2 SASEGT.